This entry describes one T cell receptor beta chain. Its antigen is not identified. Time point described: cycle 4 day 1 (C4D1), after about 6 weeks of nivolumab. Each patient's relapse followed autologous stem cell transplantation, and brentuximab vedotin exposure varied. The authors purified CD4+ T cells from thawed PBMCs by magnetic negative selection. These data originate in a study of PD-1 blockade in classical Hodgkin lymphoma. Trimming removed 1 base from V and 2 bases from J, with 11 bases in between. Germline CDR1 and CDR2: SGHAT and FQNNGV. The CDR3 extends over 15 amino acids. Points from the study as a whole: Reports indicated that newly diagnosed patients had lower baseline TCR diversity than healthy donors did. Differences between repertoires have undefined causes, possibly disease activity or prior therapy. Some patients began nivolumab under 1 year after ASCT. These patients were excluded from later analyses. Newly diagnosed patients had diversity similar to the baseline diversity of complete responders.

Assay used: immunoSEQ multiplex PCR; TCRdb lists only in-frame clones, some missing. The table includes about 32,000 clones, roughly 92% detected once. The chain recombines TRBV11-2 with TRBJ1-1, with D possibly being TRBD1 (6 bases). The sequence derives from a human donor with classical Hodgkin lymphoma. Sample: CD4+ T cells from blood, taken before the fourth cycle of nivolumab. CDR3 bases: TGTGCCAGCAGCTTAGTTCCCGGGGGCAACACTGAAGCTTTCTTT. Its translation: CASSLVPGGNTEAFF.